This TCR beta chain was sequenced during a study of cytomegalovirus exposure and HLA in healthy donors. At the time of sampling, donors were nominally healthy, though unrecorded immune exposures were likely. 13 Jbeta primers and 60 Vbeta primers were used for the PCR. Data came from immunoSEQ multiplex PCR; TCRdb stores just in-frame clones and leaves some out. The sample carries roughly 120,000 clones, roughly four fifths recorded once. The receptor was isolated from a woman aged 55 to 70 in good health and CMV-seropositive. Sequences were obtained from PBMCs.

The CDR3 protein is CASSRRQGMETQYF. The CDR3 DNA reads TGTGCCAGTTCTCGCCGACAGGGTATGGAGACCCAGTACTTC. J is TRBJ2-5 and V is TRBV19; 7 bases agree with TRBD1. Germline-derived CDR1 and CDR2 are LNHDA and SQIVND (reference sequence). This CDR3 has 14 amino acids. Germline trimming cut 8 bases from V and 5 bases from J; bases unmatched to any gene: 11.